A single sample is the source of the 28 T cell receptor beta chains below, sequenced in a study of T cells after yellow fever vaccination. TCRdb recomputed calls from the 5' RACE reads with MiXCR, one row per CDR3 protein. The sample comprises 300,000 to 350,000 distinct CDR3 sequences, about 7.8% of which are singletons, and approximately 18% rests with the top ten. Specimen: PBMCs, collected approximately 40 days after the first yellow fever vaccination. These receptors all come from a man between 18 and 29 years old who received the YFV17D yellow fever vaccine.

This clonotype was observed many times. The chain combines TRBV5-1 with TRBJ2-3; no clear D gene. Trimming removed 1 base at V and 0 bases at J, with 15 bases between. This CDR3 is 17 amino acids long. Germline CDR1 reads SGHRS; CDR2 reads YFSETQ. The CDR3 loop is CASSLFSSPGSTDTQYF. CDR3 DNA sequence: TGCGCCAGCAGCTTGTTTTCGTCGCCCGGGAGCACAGATACGCAGTATTTT.

This chain uses TRBV29-1 with TRBJ2-3, with D possibly TRBD2 on 6 matching bases. Trimming cost V 5 bases and J 5 bases, with 14 bases left between them. The CDR3 contains 13 residues. Germline CDR1 and CDR2: SQVTM and ANQGSEA. The CDR3 loop reads CSVNRGTRDTQYF. DNA of the CDR3: TGCAGCGTTAATCGGGGGACCCGAGATACGCAGTATTTT.

At least ten counts were recorded for this clonotype. This chain joins TRBV5-1 and TRBJ2-1; 10 nucleotides match TRBD2. CDR3 size: 14 residues. Looked up from germline, CDR1 is SGHRS and CDR2 is YFSETQ. The trim removed 0 bases at V and 10 bases at J, leaving 4 bases unmatched. CDR3 protein: CASSLATSGEEQFF. The CDR3 nucleotides read TGCGCCAGCAGCTTGGCAACTAGCGGGGAAGAGCAGTTCTTC.

V is TRBV4-3 and J is TRBJ1-1; D unresolved. Deletions cut 1 base from V and 8 bases from J, with 14 bases between. This CDR3 is 14 amino acids long. The germline CDR1 and CDR2 sequences are LGHNA and YSLEER. This chain's CDR3 is CASSQGLGPLEAFF. In DNA form, the CDR3 reads TGCGCCAGCAGCCAAGGCCTGGGCCCCTTAGAAGCTTTCTTT.

The V call is TRBV6-1, the J call TRBJ2-5; 7 bases line up with TRBD1. Germline V gene lookup returns CDR1 MNHNS and CDR2 SASEGT. The CDR3 covers 14 residues. V dropped 6 bases and J dropped 6; count of bases not matched to a gene: 10. CDR3 nucleotides: TGTGCCAGCAGCCGAAGTGGGACAGAGAAGACCCAGTACTTC. It codes for CASSRSGTEKTQYF.

This clonotype was counted a few times. V is TRBV14 and J is TRBJ1-1, with TRBD1 as a possible D gene (5 bases). The germline V gene has CDR1 SGHDN and CDR2 FVKESK. The CDR3 contains 14 residues. Trimming took off 5 bases at V and 4 bases at J, with 14 bases between the two ends. CDR3 nucleotides: TGTGCCAGCAGCTACCGCGGGGGGGTCACTGAAGCTTTCTTT. Translated: CASSYRGGVTEAFF.

The sample holds a few counts of this clonotype. The CDR3 spells CASSYVTASSSGELFF. CDR3 coding DNA: TGTGCCAGCAGTTATGTGACAGCCTCGTCGTCCGGGGAGCTGTTTTTT. The J gene is TRBJ2-2, the V gene TRBV6-2 or TRBV6-3; a weak D match, TRBD1 (5 bases). In germline, CDR1 is MNHEY, CDR2 SVGEGT. With 3 bases removed from V and 6 bases from J, the gap between germline ends came to 17 bases. The CDR3 has 16 residues.

V and J are TRBV4-2 and TRBJ2-3, with TRBD2 as a possible D gene (6 bases). The CDR3 is 19 amino acids. Per the germline V gene, CDR1 is LGHNA and CDR2 is YNFKEQ. Trimming took 0 bases from V and 1 from J, leaving 20 bases between them. The CDR3 here is CASSQDTLAGGVRTDTQYF. The CDR3, as DNA: TGTGCCAGCAGCCAAGATACCCTAGCCGGGGGAGTTCGCACAGATACGCAGTATTTT.

This clonotype came up a few times. The rearrangement joins TRBV19 to TRBJ2-5, with D hard to call. Between the trimmed V and J ends, which lost 6 bases and 5 bases, there was a span of 16 bases. The CDR3 length is 14 residues. CDR1 LNHDA and CDR2 SQIVND come from the germline V gene (reference sequence). The CDR3 DNA reads TGTGCCAGTAGCCCCTTGGGAAACGGGGAGACCCAGTACTTC. Translating gives CASSPLGNGETQYF.

This clonotype was seen repeatedly, ten times or more. The rearrangement links TRBV12-3 or TRBV12-4 to TRBJ2-7; no firm D call. The CDR3 sequence is 14 residues long. V lost 4 bases, J lost 0 bases, and 10 bases lay in between. As DNA, the CDR3 is TGTGCCAGCAGTTCGGGTCGGAGCTCCTACGAGCAGTACTTC. Residues: CASSSGRSSYEQYF.

CDR3 in DNA: TGTGCCAGCAGCTCCCCCCGGACAGGGGTTGGTGAGCAGTTCTTC. This encodes CASSSPRTGVGEQFF. This chain connects TRBV28 to TRBJ2-1; 9 nucleotides match TRBD1. There are 15 residues in the CDR3. Germline loops: CDR1 MDHEN, CDR2 SYDVKM. The junction had 12 bases not matched to a gene; V was cut back by 6 bases and J by 9 bases.

This clonotype was seen a handful of times. The V gene is TRBV12-3 or TRBV12-4, the J gene TRBJ2-2, with D possibly being TRBD2 (5 bases). Trimming pared 6 bases from V and 2 bases from J, leaving 16 bases between. The CDR3 spans 16 residues. Written as DNA, the CDR3 is TGTGCCAGCAGCCCGTCAACGGGAACCAACACCGGGGAGCTGTTTTTT. This sequence encodes CASSPSTGTNTGELFF.

Note on this clonotype: The CDR3 ends on some other residue instead of the conserved phenylalanine or tryptophan, so this is likely a read error. J is TRBJ2-7 and V is TRBV7-9; 7 nucleotides agree with TRBD1. V shed 1 base and J 3 bases; nucleotides not matched to a gene: 12. CDR3 length: 17 residues. CDR1 and CDR2 from the germline V gene are SEHNR and FQNEAQ (reference sequence). The CDR3 spells CASSLGGTADGGYEQYY. CDR3 sequence (DNA): TGTGCCAGCAGCTTAGGAGGGACAGCCGATGGAGGCTACGAGCAGTACTAC.

The chain couples TRBV11-2 to TRBJ2-7; 10 bases line up with TRBD2. The ends lost 2 bases at V and 2 bases at J; junction bases unmatched: 6. The germline gives CDR1 SGHAT, CDR2 FQNNGV. The CDR3 spans 16 residues. The CDR3 DNA reads as TGTGCCAGCAGCTTACACGGGACTAGCGCTACCTACGAGCAGTACTTC. Protein sequence: CASSLHGTSATYEQYF. Together with reference TRBV11-2 and TRBJ2-7, the CDR3 gives the full variable domain: EAGVAQSPRYKIIEKRQSVAFWCNPISGHATLYWYQQILGQGPKLLIQFQNNGVVDDSQLPKDRFSAERLKGVDSTLKIQPAKLEDSAVYLCASSLHGTSATYEQYFGPGTRLTVT.

This sequence joins TRBV20-1 and TRBJ2-7; no clear D. The CDR3 is 15 amino acids. Germline V gene lookup returns CDR1 DFQATT and CDR2 SNEGSKA (reference sequence). V gave up 3 bases and J gave up 2 bases, with 17 bases separating them. Written as DNA, the CDR3 is TGCAGTGCTAGCTTCCTTTCCCGTCCCCCCTACGAGCAGTACTTC. It codes for CSASFLSRPPYEQYF.

The chain uses TRBV19 and TRBJ1-1; D remains unclear. V shed 3 bases and J shed 4 bases, with 12 bases lying between them. This CDR3 is built from 14 residues. Germline V gene data show CDR1 as LNHDA and CDR2 as SQIVND (reference sequence). The CDR3 nucleotides are TGTGCCAGTAGTATTTCCGGGTTGGCCACTGAAGCTTTCTTT. Protein product: CASSISGLATEAFF.

Only a few counts were recorded for this clonotype. CDR3 DNA sequence: TGTGCCAGCAGTGAAGCAGGGAGTGGATCACCCCTCCACTTT. Encoded protein: CASSEAGSGSPLHF. The chain links TRBV6-1 to TRBJ1-6; D is undetermined. Germline lookup yields CDR1 MNHNS and CDR2 SASEGT. V shed 0 bases and J shed 10 bases, with 10 bases lying between them. The length of the CDR3 is 14 residues.

V and J are TRBV7-9 and TRBJ2-5, with a possible D match to TRBD1 (6 bases). V lost 5 bases, J lost 9 bases, and 19 bases lay in between. Germline lookup yields CDR1 SEHNR and CDR2 FQNEAQ (reference sequence). This CDR3 is 14 amino acids long. The CDR3 DNA follows: TGTGCCAGCAGCCCAGTCCTAGGGGGTGTGTCCCAGTACTTC. Its translation is CASSPVLGGVSQYF.

In this sample, this clonotype turned up a few times. The chain employs TRBV6-5 and TRBJ1-4, with D perhaps TRBD1 (6 bases). Germline V gene data show CDR1 as MNHEY and CDR2 as SVGAGI. V lost 2 bases, J lost 8 bases, and 12 bases lay in between. The CDR3 loop spans 14 amino acids. The CDR3: CASSYIGGREKLFF. CDR3 bases: TGTGCCAGCAGTTACATCGGGGGGCGGGAAAAACTGTTTTTT.

This chain links TRBV5-5 with TRBJ1-5; D perhaps matches TRBD1 (5 bases). This CDR3 region has 14 residues. The V and J ends lost 0 bases and 11 bases respectively, with 15 bases between them. CDR1 is SGHKS, CDR2 YYEKEE, per germline (reference sequence). The CDR3 here is CASSLATGTRTQHF. In DNA form, the CDR3 reads TGTGCCAGCAGCTTGGCGACGGGGACCAGGACCCAGCATTTT.

This clonotype was observed a handful of times. The V and J genes are TRBV5-5 and TRBJ1-6; no reliable D call. The CDR3 spans 16 residues. The V gene's germline CDR1 is SGHKS and CDR2 YYEKEE (reference sequence). V was cut by 3 bases and J by 0 bases, with 10 bases left in between. The CDR3 sequence: CASSSDPGSYNSPLHF. CDR3 in DNA: TGTGCCAGCAGCTCCGACCCGGGCTCCTATAATTCACCCCTCCACTTT.

V gene TRBV5-1 combines with J gene TRBJ2-3; D is undetermined. The germline V and J ends were trimmed by 2 bases and 2 bases, with 12 bases remaining between them. The germline V gene encodes CDR1 SGHRS and CDR2 YFSETQ. This CDR3 contains 15 residues. The CDR3 DNA reads TGCGCCAGCAGCTTCCTGCGACGGTCCACAGATACGCAGTATTTT. Translating gives CASSFLRRSTDTQYF.

This clonotype showed up just a few times. This chain links TRBV20-1 with TRBJ2-7; TRBD1 is a possible D gene (6 bases). Germline-derived CDR1 and CDR2 are DFQATT and SNEGSKA (reference sequence). Trimming pared 3 bases from V and 6 bases from J, leaving 18 bases between. The CDR3 has 14 residues. CDR3 in amino acids: CSASLTWDNPEQYV. The CDR3 nucleotides are TGCAGTGCTAGTCTTACCTGGGACAATCCCGAGCAGTACGTC.

This clonotype was recorded a few times. The rearrangement uses TRBV12-3 or TRBV12-4 and TRBJ1-1, with D tentatively TRBD1 (5 bases). CDR3 size: 14 residues. The V gene lost 4 bases and the J gene lost 4 bases, with 13 bases spanning the gap. CDR3 nucleotides: TGTGCCAGCAGTTCTCAGGGTTTTGGCACTGAAGCTTTCTTT. This codes for CASSSQGFGTEAFF.

In its sample, this clonotype was seen a few times. The V and J genes are TRBV3-1 and TRBJ1-6, with 9 bases identical to TRBD1. The junction had 4 bases not matched to a gene; V was cut back by 3 bases and J by 7 bases. The CDR3 sequence is 15 residues long. CDR1 is LGHDT and CDR2 is YNNKEL in the germline V gene (reference sequence). The CDR3 bases are TGTGCCAGCAGCCAGCCGGGACAGGGAAATTCACCCCTCCACTTT. It yields the protein CASSQPGQGNSPLHF. Together with reference TRBV3-1 and TRBJ1-6, the CDR3 gives the full variable domain: DTAVSQTPKYLVTQMGNDKSIKCEQNLGHDTMYWYKQDSKKFLKIMFSYNNKELIINETVPNRFSPKSPDKAHLNLHINSLELGDSAVYFCASSQPGQGNSPLHFGNGTRLTVT.

This rearrangement joins TRBV28 to TRBJ2-3; no clear D. The CDR3 is made up of 11 amino acids. V dropped 9 bases and J dropped 5 bases, with 9 bases sitting between them. Germline V lookup: CDR1 MDHEN, CDR2 SYDVKM. The DNA for the CDR3 is TGTGCCAGTGGGCCCGTAGATACGCAGTATTTT. Its translation is CASGPVDTQYF.

This clonotype occurred a few times. This chain joins TRBV12-3 or TRBV12-4 and TRBJ2-7, with a tentative D call TRBD1 (6 bases). The V end lost 5 bases, the J end lost 3 bases, and 11 bases lay between the germline ends. This CDR3 comprises 13 residues. Here the CDR3 reads CASSITGIYEQYF. Written as DNA, the CDR3 is TGTGCCAGCAGTATAACAGGGATCTACGAGCAGTACTTC.

The gene calls are TRBV20-1 and TRBJ2-3; 12 bases align to TRBD2. This CDR3 spans 15 amino acids. The J segment lost 6 bases and the V segment lost 3 bases, leaving 7 bases of the junction unmatched. Germline assignment: CDR1 DFQATT and CDR2 SNEGSKA (reference sequence). CDR3 bases: TGCAGTGCTAGCCCTAGCGGGGGGGCCACGGATACGCAGTATTTT. Protein sequence: CSASPSGGATDTQYF.